Below, 32 T cell receptor beta chains from the same sample are listed, as sequenced in a study of T-cell memory formation after mild COVID-19. TCRdb re-called the 5' RACE reads through MiXCR, storing one row per CDR3 protein. This table holds 450,000 to 700,000 distinct CDR3 sequences, approximately 18% found once. Sample: PBMCs or a T cell subset sorted from them (not recorded which). All receptors come from an adult woman who had mild COVID-19 (a few samples of this study predate the infection). Cell type and time point are not known.

The rearrangement uses TRBV7-9 and TRBJ2-7, with D hard to call. The CDR3 contains 13 residues. V was clipped by 4 bases and J by 2 bases, with 9 bases between them. Germline values: CDR1 SEHNR, CDR2 FQNEAQ (reference sequence). As DNA, the CDR3 is TGTGCCAGCAGCTCGATCTTTGCCTACGAGCAGTACTTC. Protein sequence: CASSSIFAYEQYF. Filled out from reference TRBV7-9 and TRBJ2-7, the complete variable domain reads DTGVSQNPRHKITKRGQNVTFRCDPISEHNRLYWYRQTLGQGPEFLTYFQNEAQLEKSRLLSDRFSAERPKGSFSTLEIQRTEQGDSAMYLCASSSIFAYEQYFGPGTRLTVT.

The chain has TRBV7-2 and TRBJ2-1; D perhaps matches TRBD1 (6 bases). V lost 4 bases and J lost 3, with 19 bases in between. Germline-derived CDR1 and CDR2 are SGHTA and FQGNSA. The CDR3 is 17 amino acids. The CDR3 protein is CASSSSGGGGYYNEQFF. CDR3 bases: TGTGCCAGCAGCTCCTCCGGTGGGGGCGGTTACTACAATGAGCAGTTCTTC.

This clonotype was seen more than once but under ten times. The chain combines TRBV5-4 with TRBJ2-1; 8 nucleotides line up with TRBD1. The CDR3 totals 16 residues. The junction had 7 bases not matched to a gene; V was cut back by 4 bases and J by 1 base. Looked up from germline, CDR1 is SGHNT and CDR2 is YYREEE (reference sequence). The CDR3 DNA reads TGTGCCAGCAGCCCCGGACAGGGTGGGTCCTACAATGAGCAGTTCTTC. Its translation: CASSPGQGGSYNEQFF.

This clonotype was counted a few times. This sequence joins TRBV18 and TRBJ2-7, with 8 bases fitting TRBD2. The germline V gene encodes CDR1 KGHSH and CDR2 LQKENI. The V segment lost 3 bases and the J segment 5 bases; nucleotides outside the gene matches: 21. The CDR3 sequence is 19 residues long. The CDR3 sequence: CASSPQGTSGKTPRNEQYF. The CDR3 DNA follows: TGTGCCAGCTCACCTCAGGGCACTAGCGGTAAGACCCCTAGGAACGAGCAGTACTTC.

The chain uses TRBV20-1 and TRBJ2-1; D gene unclear. This CDR3 contains 14 residues. Trimming shortened V by 1 base and J by 7 bases, and 14 bases separated the two germline ends. Germline V gene data show CDR1 as DFQATT and CDR2 as SNEGSKA (reference sequence). This CDR3 is CSARGEQIRNEQFF. The DNA of the CDR3 is TGCAGTGCTAGAGGCGAACAGATTAGGAATGAGCAGTTCTTC.

This clonotype was found a few times. The chain links TRBV21-1 to TRBJ2-7; the table's D call, TRBD1, has no DNA check behind it. TRBV21-1 constitutes a pseudogene. The CDR3 spans 16 residues. CDR3 nucleotide sequence: TGTGCCAGCAGCCCTCGAGGGTGGGACCACCCCTACGAGCAGTACTTC. It codes for CASSPRGWDHPYEQYF.

This clonotype has just a few counts. This chain links TRBV6-5 with TRBJ1-5, with 10 bases fitting TRBD1. This CDR3 has 17 amino acids. The trim removed 6 bases at V and 0 bases at J, leaving 8 bases unmatched. The germline gives CDR1 MNHEY, CDR2 SVGAGI. CDR3 nucleotides: TGTGCCAGCAGAAAAGGGACAGGGGAGTTTAGCAATCAGCCCCAGCATTTT. Translating gives CASRKGTGEFSNQPQHF.

The table lists this clonotype with a few counts. V is TRBV21-1 and J is TRBJ2-5; no check of the table's D call, TRBD1, against the DNA was made. TRBV21-1 is annotated as a pseudogene. The CDR3 has 11 amino acids. The CDR3 region is CATDRGETQYF. CDR3 nucleotides: TGTGCCACCGACAGGGGTGAGACCCAGTACTTC.

This clonotype has a handful of counts. The V gene is TRBV19, the J gene TRBJ2-2, with TRBD2 as a possible D gene (6 bases). The CDR3 sequence is 13 residues long. The V end lost 6 bases, the J end lost 2 bases, and 7 bases lay between the germline ends. Germline assignment: CDR1 LNHDA and CDR2 SQIVND (reference sequence). The CDR3 DNA is TGTGCCAGTAGGGGGGGAAACACCGGGGAGCTGTTTTTT. Protein sequence: CASRGGNTGELFF.

The chain employs TRBV29-1 and TRBJ2-7; 8 bases agree with TRBD2. The trim removed 4 bases at V and 0 bases at J, leaving 5 bases unmatched. The CDR3 runs to 14 residues. The V gene's germline CDR1 is SQVTM and CDR2 ANQGSEA. CDR3 sequence: CSVAPSGFSYEQYF. The CDR3 bases are TGCAGCGTTGCTCCTAGCGGGTTCTCCTACGAGCAGTACTTC.

The table lists this clonotype with a few counts. The V gene is TRBV27, the J gene TRBJ2-7; the D is unclear. The CDR3 covers 13 residues. Germline CDR1 is MNHEY and CDR2 is SMNVEV (reference sequence). Trimming stripped 5 bases from V and 2 bases from J, with 10 bases between. The CDR3 sequence is CASSPKATYEQYF. The CDR3 coding sequence is TGTGCCAGCAGTCCGAAGGCCACCTACGAGCAGTACTTC.

CDR3 amino acids: CASSLAQGARSPLHF. DNA of the CDR3: TGCGCCAGCAGCTTGGCGCAGGGGGCGCGTTCACCCCTCCACTTT. The V call is TRBV5-1, the J call TRBJ1-6; TRBD1 aligns across 8 bases. This CDR3 is 15 amino acids long. Germline V gene lookup returns CDR1 SGHRS and CDR2 YFSETQ. V was clipped by 0 bases and J by 9 bases; unmatched bases: 5.

The chain combines TRBV11-2 with TRBJ2-7, with no clear D. V was pared by 1 base and J by 1 base, with 8 bases between. The CDR3 is made up of 14 amino acids. CDR1 and CDR2 (germline): SGHAT, FQNNGV. CDR3 bases: TGTGCCAGCAGCTTAGTAGGAGAGTCCTACGAGCAGTACTTC. Its translation is CASSLVGESYEQYF.

This clonotype was seen many times. The V gene is TRBV21-1, the J gene TRBJ2-4; the D segment call TRBD2 is taken from the table without a DNA check. TRBV21-1 is given as a pseudogene. The CDR3 runs to 17 residues. CDR3 protein: CASSKGYQGRAENIQYF. As DNA, the CDR3 is TGTGCCAGCAGCAAAGGGTACCAGGGCCGAGCGGAAAACATTCAGTACTTC.

The V and J genes are TRBV7-2 and TRBJ2-1; 7 nucleotides align to TRBD2. Germline V gives CDR1 SGHTA, CDR2 FQGNSA. This CDR3 spans 13 amino acids. J was trimmed by 10 bases and V by 1 base; bases with no gene match: 4. CDR3 bases: TGTGCCAGCAGCTTAGGATCAGCGGGGGAGCAGTTCTTC. Encoded protein: CASSLGSAGEQFF.

This clonotype was seen only a few times. The V and J genes are TRBV20-1 and TRBJ2-7, with TRBD2 matching 11 bases. The CDR3 runs 13 residues. Germline V gene data show CDR1 as DFQATT and CDR2 as SNEGSKA (reference sequence). Trimming took 7 bases from V and 3 from J; bases not matched to a gene: 5. The CDR3 region has the DNA TGCAGTGGTAGGCTAGCGGGAGGCTACGAGCAGTACTTC. Its protein is CSGRLAGGYEQYF.

The chain recombines TRBV5-1 with TRBJ2-3, with no clear D. The length of the CDR3 is 13 residues. Germline CDR1 reads SGHRS; CDR2 reads YFSETQ. Trimming shortened V by 1 base and J by 4 bases, and 7 bases separated the two germline ends. The CDR3 bases are TGCGCCAGCAGCTTGTCGGATTCAGATACGCAGTATTTT. It yields the protein CASSLSDSDTQYF.

The chain recombines TRBV27 with TRBJ2-5; TRBD1 is a possible D gene (6 bases). The V gene lost 5 bases and the J gene lost 0 bases, with 10 bases spanning the gap. The CDR3 sequence is 14 residues long. Germline V gene sequence: CDR1 MNHEY, CDR2 SMNVEV (reference sequence). The CDR3 coding sequence is TGTGCCAGCAGTCCGCGACAGGACCAAGAGACCCAGTACTTC. Translation gives CASSPRQDQETQYF.

This rearrangement joins TRBV4-3 to TRBJ2-7, with 13 bases that match TRBD2. With 1 base clipped from V and 6 bases from J, the junction kept 3 bases outside the gene matches. The CDR3 has 15 residues. CDR1 and CDR2 (germline): LGHNA, YSLEER. The CDR3 DNA sequence: TGCGCCAGCAGCCAAGGGACTAGCGGGAGTGGCGAGCAGTACTTC. Protein sequence: CASSQGTSGSGEQYF.

The rearrangement joins TRBV2 to TRBJ2-7; D is possibly TRBD1 (6 bases). The CDR3 runs to 16 residues. CDR1 and CDR2 (germline): SNHLY, FYNNEI. Trimming removed 6 bases at V and 1 base at J, with 19 bases between. The CDR3 DNA is TGTGCCAGCAGGATAACAGGACAGACCAATTCCTACGAGCAGTACTTC. Translating gives CASRITGQTNSYEQYF.

This rearrangement joins TRBV20-1 to TRBJ1-6; the D is unclear. Germline assignment: CDR1 DFQATT and CDR2 SNEGSKA (reference sequence). CDR3 length: 13 amino acids. CDR3 region: CSLLSSYNSPLHF. The CDR3 DNA sequence: TGCAGCTTACTGAGCTCCTATAATTCACCCCTCCACTTT.

V gene TRBV20-1 combines with J gene TRBJ1-2; no clear D gene. The CDR3 totals 14 residues. Germline loops: CDR1 DFQATT, CDR2 SNEGSKA (reference sequence). Trimming took 8 bases from V and 3 from J, leaving 19 bases between them. DNA of the CDR3: TGCAGTCCCGAAATAGGGTTGGGCTACTATGGCTACACCTTC. It encodes CSPEIGLGYYGYTF.

This clonotype was counted a few times. This chain connects TRBV9 to TRBJ2-2; 8 bases agree with TRBD2. The germline gives CDR1 SGDLS, CDR2 YYNGEE. This CDR3 has 16 amino acids. The V gene end was trimmed by 3 bases and the J gene end by 4 bases; junction bases not matched to a gene: 8. In DNA, the CDR3 is TGTGCCAGCAGCGCAAGCGGGAGTATAGGCACCGGGGAGCTGTTTTTT. It encodes CASSASGSIGTGELFF. The full variable domain, with the rest looked up from reference TRBV9 and TRBJ2-2, is DSGVTQTPKHLITATGQRVTLRCSPRSGDLSVYWYQQSLDQGLQFLIQYYNGEERAKGNILERFSAQQFPDLHSELNLSSLELGDSALYFCASSASGSIGTGELFFGEGSRLTVL.

V usage is TRBV20-1 and J usage is TRBJ1-1; the match to TRBD1 covers 8 bases. The germline CDR1 and CDR2 sequences are DFQATT and SNEGSKA (reference sequence). CDR3 length equals 14 residues. The V and J ends lost 5 bases and 6 bases, in that order; junction bases with no gene match: 11. The CDR3 DNA reads as TGCAGTGCTCCTTTACAACAGGGGGGTGCTGAAGCTTTCTTT. It yields the protein CSAPLQQGGAEAFF.

There are many counts of this clonotype. This chain connects TRBV27 to TRBJ2-2, with D possibly matching TRBD2 (6 bases). The germline V gene has CDR1 MNHEY and CDR2 SMNVEV (reference sequence). Trimming took 2 bases from V and 0 from J, leaving 7 bases between them. The CDR3 has 15 amino acids. The CDR3 spells CASSLAGSNTGELFF. The DNA for the CDR3 is TGTGCCAGCAGTTTAGCGGGATCGAACACCGGGGAGCTGTTTTTT.

The chain has TRBV28 and TRBJ1-5; 7 bases agree with TRBD1. Germline V gene sequence: CDR1 MDHEN, CDR2 SYDVKM. There are 14 residues in the CDR3. Trimming at V came to 5 bases and at J to 6 bases, leaving 7 bases not matched to a gene. The DNA of the CDR3 is TGTGCCAGCAGTCTAAGACAGGGAGGTCAGCCCCAGCATTTT. This translates into CASSLRQGGQPQHF.

V and J are TRBV29-1 and TRBJ2-7; 7 bases fit TRBD1. The V segment lost 6 bases and the J segment 0 bases; nucleotides outside the gene matches: 5. CDR1 is SQVTM and CDR2 is ANQGSEA in the germline V gene. CDR3 length: 13 residues. Written as DNA, the CDR3 is TGCAGCGTCCAGACAGGGAGCTCCTACGAGCAGTACTTC. As protein: CSVQTGSSYEQYF.

This clonotype was seen a few times. This rearrangement joins TRBV11-2 to TRBJ2-3; D might be TRBD2 (6 bases). This CDR3 contains 14 residues. CDR1 and CDR2 from the germline V gene are SGHAT and FQNNGV. With 4 bases removed from V and 2 bases from J, the gap between germline ends came to 10 bases. The CDR3 nucleotides read TGTGCCAGCAGCTCAGGACTACTCACAGATACGCAGTATTTT. This gives the protein CASSSGLLTDTQYF.

This clonotype was seen many times. The chain employs TRBV6-5 and TRBJ2-1, with 8 bases identical to TRBD1. The CDR3 spans 16 residues. V lost 0 bases to trimming and J lost 9 bases; unmatched junction nucleotides: 10. Germline lookup yields CDR1 MNHEY and CDR2 SVGAGI. The CDR3 is CASSYSGQGASAEQFF. DNA for the CDR3: TGTGCCAGCAGTTACTCCGGCCAGGGGGCATCGGCTGAGCAGTTCTTC.

The chain couples TRBV19 to TRBJ1-1, with a tentative D call TRBD1 (5 bases). This CDR3 is built from 12 residues. The V gene lost 9 bases and the J gene lost 7 bases, with 15 bases spanning the gap. Germline V gene data show CDR1 as LNHDA and CDR2 as SQIVND (reference sequence). CDR3 in amino acids: CASDRGINEAFF. CDR3 nucleotide sequence: TGTGCCAGCGACAGAGGGATCAATGAAGCTTTCTTT.

At least ten counts were recorded for this clonotype. The CDR3 sequence: CASSQMVGSTGELFF. The CDR3 DNA reads TGTGCCAGCAGCCAGATGGTTGGGTCAACCGGGGAGCTGTTTTTT. V usage is TRBV3-1 and J usage is TRBJ2-2; no reliable D call. The CDR3 spans 15 residues. V was pared by 3 bases and J by 5 bases, with 13 bases between. CDR1 and CDR2 (germline): LGHDT, YNNKEL (reference sequence).

The table lists this clonotype with a few counts. This could be a read error, since a much larger clone is one nucleotide away. V usage is TRBV6-2 or TRBV6-3 and J usage is TRBJ1-1; D gene uncertain. The V gene lost 2 bases and the J gene lost 1 base, with 5 bases spanning the gap. Germline values: CDR1 MNHEY, CDR2 SVGEGT. The CDR3 has 13 residues. The CDR3 is CASSYQENTEAFF. Here the CDR3 DNA reads TGTGCCAGCAGTTACCAGGAGAACACTGAAGCTTTCTTT.